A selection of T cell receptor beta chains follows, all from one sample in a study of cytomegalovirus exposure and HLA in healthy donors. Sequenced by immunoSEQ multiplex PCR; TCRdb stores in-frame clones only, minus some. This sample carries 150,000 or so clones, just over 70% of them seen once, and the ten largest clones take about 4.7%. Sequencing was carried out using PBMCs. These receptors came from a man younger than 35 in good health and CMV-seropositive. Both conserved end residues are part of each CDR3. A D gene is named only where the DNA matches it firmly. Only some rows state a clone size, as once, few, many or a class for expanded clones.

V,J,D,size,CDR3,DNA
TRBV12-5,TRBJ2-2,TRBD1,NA,CASGLAGGTGELFF,TGTGCTAGTGGTTTGGCAGGGGGCACCGGGGAGCTGTTTTTT
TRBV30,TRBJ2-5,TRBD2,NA,CAWTSGREETQYF,TGTGCCTGGACTAGCGGGAGGGAAGAGACCCAGTACTTC
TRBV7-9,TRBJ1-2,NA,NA,CASSLTGRGYTF,TGTGCCAGCAGCTTAACAGGCCGTGGCTACACCTTC
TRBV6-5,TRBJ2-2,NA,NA,CASSYSWGQGTGELFF,TGTGCCAGCAGTTACTCTTGGGGGCAGGGCACCGGGGAGCTGTTTTTT
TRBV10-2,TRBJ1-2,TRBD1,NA,CATSKGQGRGYTF,TGCGCCACTTCAAAGGGACAGGGGAGGGGCTACACCTTC
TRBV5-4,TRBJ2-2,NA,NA,CASSPDPTSMVGGELFF,TGTGCCAGCAGCCCGGACCCGACTAGTATGGTGGGCGGGGAGCTGTTTTTT
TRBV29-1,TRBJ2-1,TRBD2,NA,CSVVGTSGGGEQFF,TGCAGCGTTGTGGGGACTAGCGGGGGAGGTGAGCAGTTCTTC
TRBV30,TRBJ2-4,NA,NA,CAWSLGGVAKNIQYF,TGTGCCTGGAGTTTAGGGGGAGTAGCCAAAAACATTCAGTACTTC
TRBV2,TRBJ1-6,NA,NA,CASSEAGGSYNSPLHF,TGTGCCAGCAGTGAAGCAGGGGGCTCCTATAATTCACCCCTCCACTTT
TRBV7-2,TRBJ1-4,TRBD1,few,CASSIDRVAEKLFF,TGTGCCAGCAGTATAGACAGGGTTGCGGAAAAACTGTTTTTT
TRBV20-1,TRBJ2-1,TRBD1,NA,CSATTGDQQFF,TGCAGTGCAACGACAGGGGACCAGCAGTTCTTC
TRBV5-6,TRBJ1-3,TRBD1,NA,CASSLGTGAGNTIYF,TGTGCCAGCAGCTTGGGGACAGGGGCTGGAAACACCATATATTTT
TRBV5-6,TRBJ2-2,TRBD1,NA,CASSFLDRDTGELFF,TGTGCCAGCAGCTTTCTCGACAGGGACACCGGGGAGCTGTTTTTT
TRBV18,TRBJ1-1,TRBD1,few,CASWGQGAGARTEAFF,TGTGCCAGCTGGGGACAGGGGGCTGGTGCGAGGACTGAAGCTTTCTTT
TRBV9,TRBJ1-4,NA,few,CASSVRGGEKLFF,TGTGCCAGCAGCGTACGGGGAGGTGAAAAACTGTTTTTT
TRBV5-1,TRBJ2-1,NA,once,CASSLGGTSNNEQFF,TGCGCCAGCAGCCTGGGCGGGACCTCAAACAATGAGCAGTTCTTC
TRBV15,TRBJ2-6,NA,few,CATSPGQISGANVLTF,TGTGCCACCAGTCCGGGACAAATCTCTGGGGCCAACGTCCTGACTTTC
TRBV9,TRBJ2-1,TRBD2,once,CASSTPRREGGNEQFF,TGTGCCAGCAGCACTCCACGGCGGGAGGGAGGAAATGAGCAGTTCTTC
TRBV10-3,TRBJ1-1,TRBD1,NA,CAISADRVAEAFF,TGTGCCATCAGTGCGGACAGGGTTGCTGAAGCTTTCTTT
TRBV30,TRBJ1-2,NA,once,CACSGRANYGYTF,TGTGCCTGCTCCGGGAGAGCTAACTATGGCTACACCTTC
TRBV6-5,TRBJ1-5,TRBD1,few,CASRGTEGGDQPQHF,TGTGCCAGCAGGGGGACAGAGGGGGGAGATCAGCCCCAGCATTTT
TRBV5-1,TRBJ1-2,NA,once,CASSFGQGDYGYTF,TGCGCCAGCAGCTTCGGGCAGGGCGACTATGGCTACACCTTC
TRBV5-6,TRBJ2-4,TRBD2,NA,CASSLDSGGLAKNIQYF,TGTGCCAGCAGCTTGGATAGCGGGGGCCTAGCCAAAAACATTCAGTACTTC
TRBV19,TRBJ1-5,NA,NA,CASSMGLPGQPQHF,TGTGCCAGTAGTATGGGGCTCCCAGGTCAGCCCCAGCATTTT
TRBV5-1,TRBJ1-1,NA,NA,CASSSPETYTNTEAFF,TGCGCCAGCAGCTCGCCGGAGACCTACACGAACACTGAAGCTTTCTTT
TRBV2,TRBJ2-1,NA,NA,CASIEAGSNEQFF,TGTGCCAGCATTGAGGCCGGGAGCAATGAGCAGTTCTTC
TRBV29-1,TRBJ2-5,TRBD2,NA,CSADGGGAGTQYF,TGCAGCGCCGATGGCGGGGGAGCCGGGACCCAGTACTTC
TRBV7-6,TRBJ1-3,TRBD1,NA,CASSSGQKGGNTIYF,TGTGCCAGCAGCTCGGGACAGAAGGGTGGAAACACCATATATTTT
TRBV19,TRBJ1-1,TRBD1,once,CASNIPDRTTEAFF,TGTGCCAGTAACATCCCGGACAGGACCACTGAAGCTTTCTTT
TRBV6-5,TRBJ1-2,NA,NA,CASSATGPYGYTF,TGTGCCAGCAGTGCCACAGGCCCCTATGGCTACACCTTC
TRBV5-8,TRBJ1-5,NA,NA,CASSPAQAQPQHF,TGTGCCAGCAGCCCGGCCCAGGCTCAGCCCCAGCATTTT
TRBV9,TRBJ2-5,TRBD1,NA,CASSVEAGQGMGETQYF,TGTGCCAGCAGCGTAGAAGCGGGACAGGGGATGGGAGAGACCCAGTACTTC
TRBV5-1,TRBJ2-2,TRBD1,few,CASSHYGQGTGELFF,TGCGCCAGCAGCCACTACGGACAGGGCACCGGGGAGCTGTTTTTT
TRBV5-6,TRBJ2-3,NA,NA,CASSLAGTDTQYF,TGTGCCAGCAGCTTGGCCGGCACAGATACGCAGTATTTT
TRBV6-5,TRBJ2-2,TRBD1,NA,CASFGTGYAGELFF,TGTGCCAGTTTCGGGACAGGGTACGCCGGGGAGCTGTTTTTT
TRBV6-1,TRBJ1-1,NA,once,CASRQGQKNTEAFF,TGTGCCAGCAGACAAGGACAGAAGAACACTGAAGCTTTCTTT